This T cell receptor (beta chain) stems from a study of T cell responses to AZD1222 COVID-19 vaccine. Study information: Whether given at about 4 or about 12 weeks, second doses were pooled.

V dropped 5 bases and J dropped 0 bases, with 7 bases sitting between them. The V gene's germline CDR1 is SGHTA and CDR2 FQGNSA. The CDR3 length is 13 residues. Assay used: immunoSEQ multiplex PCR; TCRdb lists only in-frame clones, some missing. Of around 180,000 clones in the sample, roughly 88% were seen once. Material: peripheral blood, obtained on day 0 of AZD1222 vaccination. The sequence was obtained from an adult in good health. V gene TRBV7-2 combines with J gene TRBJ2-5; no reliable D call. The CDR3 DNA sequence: TGTGCCAGCAGCATCCCCTACCAAGAGACCCAGTACTTC. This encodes CASSIPYQETQYF.